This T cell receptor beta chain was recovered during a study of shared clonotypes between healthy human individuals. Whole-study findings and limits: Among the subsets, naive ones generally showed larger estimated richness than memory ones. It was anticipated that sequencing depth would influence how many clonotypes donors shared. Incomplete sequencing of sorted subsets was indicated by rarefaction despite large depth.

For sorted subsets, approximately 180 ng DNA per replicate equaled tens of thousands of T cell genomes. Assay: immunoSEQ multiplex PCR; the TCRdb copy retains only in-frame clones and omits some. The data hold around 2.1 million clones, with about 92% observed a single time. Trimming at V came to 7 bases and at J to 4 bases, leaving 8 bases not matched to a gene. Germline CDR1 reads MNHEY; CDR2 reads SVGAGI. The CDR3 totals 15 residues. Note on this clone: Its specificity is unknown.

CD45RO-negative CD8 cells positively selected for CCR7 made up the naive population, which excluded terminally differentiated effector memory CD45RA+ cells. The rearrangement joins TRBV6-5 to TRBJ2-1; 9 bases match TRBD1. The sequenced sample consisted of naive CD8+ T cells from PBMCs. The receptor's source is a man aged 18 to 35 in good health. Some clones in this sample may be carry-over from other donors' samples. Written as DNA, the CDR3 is TGTGCCAGCACCCTCGGGACAGGGTCATACAATGAGCAGTTCTTC. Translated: CASTLGTGSYNEQFF.